The 13 T cell receptor beta chains in this list originate from one sample, sequenced in a study of CD8 T cells in ankylosing spondylitis. What these receptors recognize is not known. TCRdb re-called the 5' RACE reads with MiXCR, one entry per CDR3 protein. There are around 770,000 distinct CDR3 sequences in the sample; about 20% occur only once, and about 19% lies in the top ten. Study results and limitations: For ankylosing spondylitis blood, a TCR beta motif of 8 or 9 highly homologous variants appeared characteristic.

Sequencing used blood, either unsorted or a sorted T cell fraction (not recorded which). The receptor set was obtained from a male donor with ankylosing spondylitis.

The table lists this clonotype with a few counts. J is TRBJ2-7 and V is TRBV7-9; D is perhaps TRBD1 (6 bases). The CDR3 length is 14 residues. Germline CDR1 SEHNR, CDR2 FQNEAQ (reference sequence). The V end was cut by 1 base, the J end by 3 bases, with 10 bases between. The CDR3: CASSLGQANYEQYF. DNA for the CDR3: TGTGCCAGCAGCTTAGGACAGGCCAACTACGAGCAGTACTTC.

This clonotype was seen more than once but under ten times. The V call is TRBV20-1, the J call TRBJ2-3; 8 positions agree with TRBD2. The length of the CDR3 is 13 residues. The trim removed 6 bases at V and 1 base at J, leaving 3 bases unmatched. The germline CDR1 and CDR2 sequences are DFQATT and SNEGSKA (reference sequence). The chain's CDR3 is CSARGAGTDTQYF. DNA for the CDR3: TGCAGTGCGCGGGGGGCGGGCACAGATACGCAGTATTTT.

The rearrangement joins TRBV6-5 to TRBJ2-3; 8 bases line up with TRBD2. Trimming took 0 bases from V and 3 from J; bases not matched to a gene: 2. The CDR3 has 15 amino acids. From germline, CDR1 is MNHEY and CDR2 SVGAGI. CDR3 sequence: CASSYSSGVTDTQYF. DNA for the CDR3: TGTGCCAGCAGTTACTCTAGCGGGGTAACAGATACGCAGTATTTT.

Only a few counts were recorded for this clonotype. Here the CDR3 DNA reads TGTGCCAGCAGTTTTGGACAGCTCAACTATGGCTACACCTTC. It specifies CASSFGQLNYGYTF. The chain recombines TRBV12-3 or TRBV12-4 with TRBJ1-2, with D possibly matching TRBD1 (6 bases). The CDR3 extends over 14 amino acids. V dropped 3 bases and J dropped 2 bases, with 10 bases sitting between them.

In its sample, this clonotype was seen a few times. The chain recombines TRBV27 with TRBJ2-1; 11 bases align to TRBD2. V lost 4 bases, J lost 8 bases, and 7 bases stayed unmatched. Germline CDR1 and CDR2: MNHEY and SMNVEV (reference sequence). This CDR3 is built from 15 residues. The CDR3 coding sequence is TGTGCCAGCAGTTGGGTAGCGGGAGGGATCTATGAGCAGTTCTTC. It yields the protein CASSWVAGGIYEQFF.

This chain connects TRBV12-3 or TRBV12-4 to TRBJ2-3; 7 bases match TRBD2. The CDR3 has 15 amino acids. V dropped 7 bases and J dropped 2; count of bases not matched to a gene: 9. The CDR3 region is CASTPSSGITDTQYF. Here the CDR3 DNA reads TGTGCCAGCACCCCATCAAGCGGGATCACAGATACGCAGTATTTT.

This clonotype was observed at least ten times. An end of the junction differs from the germline gene, which may be a read error. The V gene is TRBV10-3, the J gene TRBJ2-3, with D possibly TRBD1 on 5 matching bases. CDR3 length equals 13 residues. Germline V gene data show CDR1 as ENHRY and CDR2 as SYGVKD. The CDR3 bases are TGTGCCATCGGTGAAGGGGTTGCAGATACGCAGTATTTT. Translation gives CAIGEGVADTQYF.

V gene TRBV4-1 combines with J gene TRBJ2-3; the D gene could be TRBD1 or TRBD2 (6 bases each). The germline V gene has CDR1 MGHRA and CDR2 YSYEKL. V lost 3 bases to trimming and J lost 6 bases, with 13 bases between them. This CDR3 is 14 amino acids long. The CDR3 DNA sequence: TGCGCCAGCAGCCACCCGGGGGCCGGGGATACGCAGTATTTT. It yields the protein CASSHPGAGDTQYF.

The rearrangement joins TRBV12-3 or TRBV12-4 to TRBJ2-2; no clear D. V lost 10 bases and J 8 bases, leaving 20 bases between the germline ends. This CDR3 region has 14 residues. CDR3 in amino acids: CANAPGDMVGELFF. The CDR3 DNA follows: TGTGCCAACGCGCCCGGAGACATGGTGGGGGAGCTGTTTTTT.

In DNA form, the CDR3 reads TGTGCCAGCCGCTATGTAGGGGGCACTGAAGCTTTCTTT. It is translated as CASRYVGGTEAFF. The chain recombines TRBV12-3 or TRBV12-4 with TRBJ1-1; possible D gene TRBD1, 6 bases. Trimming removed 8 bases at V and 4 bases at J, with 14 bases between. The CDR3 covers 13 residues.

The V gene is TRBV29-1, the J gene TRBJ2-3; weak D call: TRBD2 (7 bases). Germline V gives CDR1 SQVTM, CDR2 ANQGSEA. V gave up 6 bases and J gave up 1 base, with 26 bases separating them. The CDR3 covers 18 residues. CDR3 in DNA: TGCAGCGTGGCCAAGGGGGTTGGGGGGGCGAGTGGCACAGATACGCAGTATTTT. Translating it yields CSVAKGVGGASGTDTQYF.

The gene calls are TRBV7-3 and TRBJ2-3, with D perhaps given as TRBD1 or TRBD2 (5 bases each). CDR3 length equals 15 residues. Germline V lookup: CDR1 SGHTA, CDR2 FQGTGA. V dropped 1 base and J dropped 2 bases, with 10 bases sitting between them. The chain's CDR3 is CASSLRDGPTDTQYF. CDR3 bases: TGTGCCAGCAGCTTAAGGGACGGGCCCACAGATACGCAGTATTTT.

This clonotype was seen a handful of times. The V and J genes are TRBV5-6 and TRBJ2-1, with TRBD1 as a possible D gene (6 bases). Trimming shortened V by 0 bases and J by 6 bases, and 13 bases separated the two germline ends. Per the germline V gene, CDR1 is SGHDT and CDR2 is YYEEEE. CDR3 length: 15 residues. CDR3 nucleotide sequence: TGTGCCAGCAGCTTGGGAGGGGGTCCCAGCAATGAGCAGTTCTTC. This codes for CASSLGGGPSNEQFF. Complete variable domain (other parts from reference TRBV5-6 and TRBJ2-1): DAGVTQSPTHLIKTRGQQVTLRCSPKSGHDTVSWYQQALGQGPQFIFQYYEEEERQRGNFPDRFSGHQFPNYSSELNVNALLLGDSALYLCASSLGGGPSNEQFFGPGTRLTVL.